This is a list of T cell receptor beta chains from one sample in a study of blood T cell repertoires in COVID-19. Sequencing used immunoSEQ multiplex PCR; TCRdb keeps in-frame clones, though not all of them. Of over 150,000 clones listed, around four fifths are singletons. Sequencing was carried out using peripheral blood. The receptors originated from an elderly woman with COVID-19, enrolled during active disease. The CDR3 runs from the conserved cysteine through the conserved F or W. The D gene is left open where the match is weak. Expanded clones are given a class, and other clones once, few, many or no size at all.

>TRBJ2-7|NA|16|TRBV6-4|TRBD1
CASSSSGTGFFYEQYF
TGTGCCAGCAGTTCCTCAGGGACAGGGTTTTTTTACGAGCAGTACTTC
>TRBJ2-7|NA|16|TRBV4-2|TRBD2
CASSQVRGGGDYEQYF
TGTGCCAGCAGCCAGGTGAGGGGCGGGGGTGATTACGAGCAGTACTTC
>TRBJ2-3|NA|18|TRBV18|TRBD2
CASSPLPRTSGDTDTQYF
TGTGCCAGCTCACCACTCCCCAGGACTAGCGGGGACACAGATACGCAGTATTTT
>TRBJ2-3|NA|17|TRBV5-5|TRBD2
CASSLRLAGASTDTQYF
TGTGCCAGCAGCCTACGCTTAGCGGGAGCTAGCACAGATACGCAGTATTTT
>TRBJ2-3|NA|15|TRBV5-1|NA
CASSLVDSGTDTQYF
TGCGCCAGCAGCTTGGTGGATAGCGGCACAGATACGCAGTATTTT
>TRBJ1-1|NA|14|TRBV19|NA
CASSMSGGWTEAFF
TGTGCCAGTAGTATGAGCGGGGGCTGGACTGAAGCTTTCTTT
>TRBJ2-7|NA|14|TRBV27|NA
CASSLLGAQNEQYF
TGTGCCAGCAGTTTATTGGGGGCGCAGAACGAGCAGTACTTC
>TRBJ1-4|once|15|TRBV9|NA
CASSVGDRTNEKLFF
TGTGCCAGCAGCGTAGGAGATAGAACTAATGAAAAACTGTTTTTT
>TRBJ2-2|NA|16|TRBV27|NA
CASSVRRGFYTGELFF
TGTGCCAGCAGTGTGAGACGCGGTTTCTACACCGGGGAGCTGTTTTTT
>TRBJ2-4|NA|13|TRBV28|TRBD1
CASSGGTGEIQYF
TGTGCCAGCAGTGGGGGGACAGGGGAAATTCAGTACTTC
>TRBJ2-1|NA|11|TRBV20-1|NA
CSARDQPVEFF
TGCAGTGCTAGAGATCAACCGGTTGAGTTCTTC
>TRBJ1-1|NA|15|TRBV7-8|NA
CASSFGGQKGTEAFF
TGTGCCAGCAGCTTTGGAGGGCAGAAAGGCACTGAAGCTTTCTTT
>TRBJ2-5|NA|15|TRBV5-1|TRBD2
CASSNGLAGWETQYF
TGCGCCAGCAGCAATGGACTAGCGGGATGGGAGACCCAGTACTTC
>TRBJ2-7|NA|14|TRBV3-1/TRBV3-2|NA
CASSQTRANYEQYF
TGTGCCAGCAGCCAGACGCGGGCGAACTACGAGCAGTACTTC
>TRBJ1-5|NA|15|TRBV10-3|TRBD1
CAIKQGGEGNQPQHF
TGTGCCATTAAACAGGGGGGGGAGGGCAATCAGCCCCAGCATTTT
>TRBJ2-7|NA|16|TRBV28|TRBD1
CASRSAHGTGPYEQYF
TGTGCCAGCAGATCCGCTCACGGGACAGGACCCTACGAGCAGTACTTC
>TRBJ2-5|NA|14|TRBV4-3|NA
CASSQSTAKETQYF
TGCGCCAGCAGCCAGTCGACAGCTAAAGAGACCCAGTACTTC
>TRBJ2-3|NA|14|TRBV27|TRBD1
CASIDRGRADTQYF
TGTGCCAGCATTGACAGGGGGCGCGCAGATACGCAGTATTTT
>TRBJ1-1|NA|12|TRBV29-1|NA
CSAGQLNTEAFF
TGCAGCGCTGGACAGTTGAACACTGAAGCTTTCTTT
>TRBJ2-5|NA|15|TRBV3-1/TRBV3-2|TRBD2
CASSQGRGGIETQYF
TGTGCCAGCAGCCAAGGGCGGGGGGGTATCGAGACCCAGTACTTC
>TRBJ2-3|NA|13|TRBV7-3|NA
CASSFGKTDTQYF
TGTGCCAGCAGCTTCGGGAAGACAGATACGCAGTATTTT
>TRBJ1-6|few|14|TRBV19|NA
CASTEGEGWTPLHF
TGTGCCAGTACGGAGGGGGAGGGGTGGACACCCCTCCACTTT
>TRBJ1-5|NA|13|TRBV6-5|NA
CASRRQPNQPQHF
TGTGCCAGCAGGCGACAGCCCAATCAGCCCCAGCATTTT
>TRBJ2-2|NA|18|TRBV5-1|TRBD1
CASSMSLRTGANTGELFF
TGCGCCAGCAGCATGAGCCTCCGGACAGGGGCGAACACCGGGGAGCTGTTTTTT
>TRBJ2-3|NA|13|TRBV18|NA
CASSLTTGDTQYF
TGTGCCAGCTCACTCACGACGGGGGATACGCAGTATTTT
>TRBJ1-2|NA|16|TRBV5-4|TRBD1
CASNRGGTGGNYGYTF
TGTGCCAGCAATCGAGGGGGGACAGGGGGCAACTATGGCTACACCTTC
>TRBJ1-1|NA|16|TRBV2|TRBD1
CASSEDRGRLSTEAFF
TGTGCCAGCAGTGAGGACAGGGGGCGCCTAAGCACTGAAGCTTTCTTT
>TRBJ1-6|few|14|TRBV6-6|TRBD1
CASSMVDRASPLHF
TGTGCCAGCTCCATGGTGGACAGGGCTTCACCCCTCCACTTT
>TRBJ2-2|once|16|TRBV4-1|TRBD2
CASSQFGTSEFGELFF
TGCGCCAGCAGCCAATTCGGGACTAGCGAGTTCGGGGAGCTGTTTTTT
>TRBJ1-2|NA|15|TRBV5-4|TRBD1
CASSLGTGVNYGYTF
TGTGCCAGCAGCTTGGGGACAGGCGTTAACTATGGCTACACCTTC
>TRBJ1-2|NA|14|TRBV18|NA
CASSPLKSDYGYTF
TGTGCCAGCTCACCACTCAAGAGTGACTATGGCTACACCTTC
>TRBJ2-7|NA|15|TRBV6-5|NA
CASSYLGQINGEQYF
TGTGCCAGCAGTTATCTTGGACAGATTAACGGCGAGCAGTACTTC
>TRBJ2-1|NA|14|TRBV2|TRBD2
CASSVLAGVGEQFF
TGTGCCAGCAGTGTGCTAGCGGGAGTTGGGGAGCAGTTCTTC
>TRBJ1-5|NA|15|TRBV2|TRBD1
CASSGQEGNNQPQHF
TGTGCCAGCTCGGGACAGGAGGGGAATAATCAGCCCCAGCATTTT
>TRBJ2-7|NA|15|TRBV2|TRBD1
CASSFDRVGSYEQYF
TGTGCCAGCAGTTTCGACAGGGTCGGCTCCTACGAGCAGTACTTC
>TRBJ1-2|NA|15|TRBV7-3|TRBD1
CASSPPGQGAGGYTF
TGTGCCAGCAGCCCGCCGGGACAGGGGGCAGGAGGCTACACCTTC
>TRBJ2-1|NA|16|TRBV6-4|TRBD2
CASSPNPGLAGFEQFF
TGTGCCAGCAGTCCCAACCCGGGACTAGCGGGTTTTGAGCAGTTCTTC
>TRBJ1-2|NA|14|TRBV7-2|NA
CASSSYMGGDGYTF
TGTGCCAGCAGCTCGTATATGGGGGGGGATGGCTACACCTTC
>TRBJ1-1|once|14|TRBV10-3|NA
CAISELGGNTEAFF
TGTGCCATCAGTGAGTTGGGAGGGAACACTGAAGCTTTCTTT
>TRBJ2-7|once|15|TRBV10-3|TRBD1
CAISESVGTVYEQYF
TGTGCCATCAGTGAGTCGGTGGGGACAGTCTACGAGCAGTACTTC
>TRBJ2-7|once|15|TRBV7-6|NA
CASSLEGRGVDEQYF
TGTGCCAGCAGCTTAGAAGGCAGGGGGGTCGACGAGCAGTACTTC
>TRBJ1-1|NA|13|TRBV5-1|NA
CASSQDSFTEAFF
TGCGCCAGCAGCCAAGACAGCTTCACTGAAGCTTTCTTT
>TRBJ1-5|NA|15|TRBV28|NA
CASTKGTYHNQPQHF
TGTGCCAGCACCAAAGGGACATACCATAATCAGCCCCAGCATTTT